Each of the 21 T cell receptor beta chains below was sequenced from the same sample in a study of blood T cell repertoires in COVID-19. Profiling relied on immunoSEQ multiplex PCR, and the TCRdb table lists in-frame clones only, not all of them. Seen here are around 200,000 clones, approximately 81% observed once, and the top ten hold around 5.2%. Sample: peripheral blood. The receptors were sampled from a woman over 75 with acute or convalescent COVID-19.

This clone was counted once. The chain recombines TRBV7-3 with TRBJ2-1; 10 bases fit TRBD2. The germline gives CDR1 SGHTA, CDR2 FQGTGA. Trimming removed 3 bases from V and 7 bases from J; junction bases left unmatched: 6. The CDR3 covers 15 residues. In DNA, the CDR3 is TGTGCCAGCAGCTTTAAGCGGGAGGGCCGAAATGAGCAGTTCTTC. Its protein product is CASSFKREGRNEQFF.

This clone was detected only a few times. Written as DNA, the CDR3 is TGTGCCAGCAGTTCAGGTGGGGGGTTACCCACCCTACGGGAGAACTACGAGCAGTACTTC. Translating gives CASSSGGGLPTLRENYEQYF. The chain recombines TRBV27 with TRBJ2-7; the D gene is possibly TRBD2 (6 bases). Trimming took off 4 bases at V and 3 bases at J, with 31 bases between the two ends. Germline V CDR1 and CDR2: MNHEY, SMNVEV (reference sequence). This CDR3 is 20 amino acids long.

This chain links TRBV5-5 with TRBJ2-5; D is ambiguous. Trimming pared 1 base from V and 1 base from J, leaving 11 bases between. CDR3 length equals 15 residues. Germline loops: CDR1 SGHKS, CDR2 YYEKEE (reference sequence). The CDR3 reads CASSLWRNIQETQYF. The CDR3, as DNA: TGTGCCAGCAGCTTGTGGCGGAACATCCAAGAGACCCAGTACTTC.

This rearrangement joins TRBV19 to TRBJ2-1; D ambiguous. Trimming took off 7 bases at V and 5 bases at J, with 21 bases between the two ends. CDR1 and CDR2 (germline): LNHDA, SQIVND (reference sequence). This CDR3 has 16 residues. This CDR3 reads CASKGMGAMNHNEQFF. CDR3 coding DNA: TGTGCCAGTAAAGGCATGGGCGCAATGAACCACAATGAGCAGTTCTTC.

The chain uses TRBV7-9 and TRBJ2-7; 12 bases are a match to TRBD2. Trimming cost V 1 base and J 3 bases; bases outside gene matches: 1. The CDR3 contains 15 residues. Germline CDR1 reads SEHNR; CDR2 reads FQNEAQ (reference sequence). CDR3 DNA sequence: TGTGCCAGCAGCTTAGGACTAGCGGGAGTCTACGAGCAGTACTTC. It is translated as CASSLGLAGVYEQYF.

V gene TRBV5-1 combines with J gene TRBJ1-1, with D unresolved. Germline lookup yields CDR1 SGHRS and CDR2 YFSETQ. The CDR3 is 14 residues long. The V end lost 2 bases, the J end lost 1 base, and 9 bases lay between the germline ends. The CDR3 DNA sequence: TGCGCCAGCAGCTTTAATCCAGGGAACACTGAAGCTTTCTTT. Translation: CASSFNPGNTEAFF.

The V and J genes are TRBV24-1 and TRBJ2-1; 7 bases are shared with TRBD1. V shed 0 bases and J 7 bases; nucleotides not matched to a gene: 11. This CDR3 is built from 17 residues. Germline values: CDR1 KGHDR, CDR2 SFDVKD. The CDR3 sequence is CATSDLGRPSGGNEQFF. CDR3 bases: TGTGCCACCAGTGATTTGGGCCGGCCCTCAGGGGGAAATGAGCAGTTCTTC.

J is TRBJ2-1 and V is TRBV3-1 (or the pseudogene TRBV3-2), with 11 positions matching TRBD2. CDR3 length: 19 amino acids. Germline values: CDR1 LGHDT, CDR2 YNNKEL (reference sequence). J gave up 4 bases and V 0 bases, and 11 bases lay outside the gene matches. This chain's CDR3 is CASSQDYVTSGKKYNEQFF. The CDR3 nucleotides read TGTGCCAGCAGCCAAGACTATGTGACTAGCGGGAAAAAGTACAATGAGCAGTTCTTC.

DNA of the CDR3: TGCGCCAGCAGCTTTACAAGCGGGAGTTCGAACATTCAGTACTTC. It translates to CASSFTSGSSNIQYF. The J gene is TRBJ2-4, the V gene TRBV5-1; 8 nucleotides match TRBD2. Germline CDR1 reads SGHRS; CDR2 reads YFSETQ. The CDR3 has 15 residues. J gave up 7 bases and V 2 bases, and 8 bases lay outside the gene matches. Full variable domain (missing parts from reference TRBV5-1 and TRBJ2-4): KAGVTQTPRYLIKTRGQQVTLSCSPISGHRSVSWYQQTPGQGLQFLFEYFSETQRNKGNFPGRFSGRQFSNSRSEMNVSTLELGDSALYLCASSFTSGSSNIQYFGAGTRLSVL.

The table lists this clone with a count of one. This chain uses TRBV11-2 with TRBJ1-2; possibly TRBD1 for D (6 bases). Germline V gene sequence: CDR1 SGHAT, CDR2 FQNNGV. The V end was cut by 4 bases, the J end by 4 bases, with 13 bases between. This CDR3 comprises 14 residues. CDR3 amino acids: CASSSQTGPYGYTF. The CDR3 DNA reads TGTGCCAGCAGCTCTCAGACAGGTCCCTATGGCTACACCTTC.

The chain couples TRBV7-2 to TRBJ1-1; 8 nucleotides line up with TRBD1. Per germline, CDR1 SGHTA and CDR2 FQGNSA. This CDR3 is 16 amino acids long. J lost 10 bases, V lost 4 bases, and 17 bases had no gene match. CDR3 protein: CASSSSARTGSPIAFF. For the CDR3, the DNA is TGTGCCAGCAGCTCCTCTGCCCGGACAGGGTCACCGATAGCTTTCTTT.

This sequence joins TRBV14 and TRBJ2-3, with TRBD1 identical over 10 bases. With V trimmed by 5 bases and J by 2 bases, 4 bases remained unmatched. Germline V gene data show CDR1 as SGHDN and CDR2 as FVKESK. The CDR3 is 15 residues long. CDR3 sequence: CASSGQGVYTDTQYF. In nucleotides, the CDR3 is TGTGCCAGCAGCGGACAGGGGGTATACACAGATACGCAGTATTTT.

CDR3 bases: TGCGCCAGCATCCCCGCCGGGACAGACGGAGAGACCCAGTACTTC. Protein product: CASIPAGTDGETQYF. The V and J genes are TRBV5-1 and TRBJ2-5; 7 bases match TRBD1. This CDR3 has 15 amino acids. The V gene's germline CDR1 is SGHRS and CDR2 YFSETQ. With 6 bases clipped from V and 4 bases from J, the junction kept 12 bases outside the gene matches.

This rearrangement joins TRBV9 to TRBJ2-4; perhaps TRBD2 as D (6 bases). Germline lookup yields CDR1 SGDLS and CDR2 YYNGEE. This CDR3 contains 14 residues. V lost 2 bases to trimming and J lost 10 bases, with 16 bases between them. This CDR3 is CASSVVGGAGIQYF. Here the CDR3 DNA reads TGTGCCAGCAGCGTGGTCGGGGGAGCCGGGATTCAGTACTTC.

The gene calls are TRBV18 and TRBJ2-1; the match to TRBD2 covers 10 bases. J was trimmed by 6 bases and V by 3 bases; bases with no gene match: 5. This CDR3 is built from 15 residues. CDR1 is KGHSH and CDR2 is LQKENI in the germline V gene. CDR3 protein: CASSPDLAGANEQFF. The CDR3 region has the DNA TGTGCCAGCTCACCGGACCTAGCGGGAGCCAATGAGCAGTTCTTC. The full variable domain, completed using reference TRBV18 and TRBJ2-1, is NAGVMQNPRHLVRRRGQEARLRCSPMKGHSHVYWYRQLPEEGLKFMVYLQKENIIDESGMPKERFSAEFPKEGPSILRIQQVVRGDSAAYFCASSPDLAGANEQFFGPGTRLTVL.

The gene calls are TRBV15 and TRBJ1-2; TRBD1 aligns across 7 bases. Looked up from germline, CDR1 is LNHNV and CDR2 is YYDKDF (reference sequence). The J segment lost 3 bases and the V segment lost 0 bases, leaving 4 bases of the junction unmatched. This CDR3 is 15 amino acids long. This CDR3 is CATSRDRDRYYGYTF. The CDR3 DNA is TGTGCCACCAGCAGAGATCGGGACAGATACTATGGCTACACCTTC.

V is TRBV19 and J is TRBJ2-2; D might be TRBD2 (6 bases). V was trimmed by 7 bases and J by 0 bases, leaving 9 bases between them. This CDR3 is built from 14 residues. CDR1 and CDR2 from the germline V gene are LNHDA and SQIVND (reference sequence). The CDR3 spells CASMRDSNTGELFF. CDR3 bases: TGTGCCAGTATGCGGGATTCGAACACCGGGGAGCTGTTTTTT.

V usage is TRBV2 and J usage is TRBJ2-1; 10 positions agree with TRBD2. CDR1 is SNHLY and CDR2 is FYNNEI in the germline V gene. The CDR3 runs to 20 residues. With 6 bases clipped from V and 0 bases from J, the junction kept 17 bases outside the gene matches. CDR3 loop: CASRKRPASGSLSSYNEQFF. As DNA, the CDR3 is TGTGCCAGCAGGAAAAGGCCGGCTAGCGGGAGTCTGAGCTCCTACAATGAGCAGTTCTTC.

This clone was detected once. The rearrangement uses TRBV12-3 or TRBV12-4 and TRBJ1-1; D is ambiguous. The CDR3 sequence is 11 residues long. The ends were cut back, 6 bases at V and 8 bases at J, with 10 bases in the middle. The CDR3 nucleotides read TGTGCCAGCAGGGAGTGGTCGGAAGCTTTCTTT. This encodes CASREWSEAFF.

The chain links TRBV6-5 to TRBJ1-1; the D gene is possibly TRBD1 (5 bases). The CDR3 loop spans 15 amino acids. Germline-derived CDR1 and CDR2 are MNHEY and SVGAGI. Trimming left V 2 bases short and J 2 bases short, with 12 bases between. In DNA form, the CDR3 reads TGTGCCAGCAGTTACACGGCCGGGGGTAACACTGAAGCTTTCTTT. It codes for CASSYTAGGNTEAFF.

The gene calls are TRBV18 and TRBJ1-2, with 12 bases lining up with TRBD1. V trimming: 3 bases; J trimming: 0 bases; junction bases outside the gene matches: 11. CDR3 size: 19 residues. Germline CDR1 reads KGHSH; CDR2 reads LQKENI. CDR3 amino acids: CASSPAYTGQGASNYGYTF. The CDR3 nucleotides read TGTGCCAGCTCACCTGCCTATACGGGACAGGGGGCCTCTAACTATGGCTACACCTTC.